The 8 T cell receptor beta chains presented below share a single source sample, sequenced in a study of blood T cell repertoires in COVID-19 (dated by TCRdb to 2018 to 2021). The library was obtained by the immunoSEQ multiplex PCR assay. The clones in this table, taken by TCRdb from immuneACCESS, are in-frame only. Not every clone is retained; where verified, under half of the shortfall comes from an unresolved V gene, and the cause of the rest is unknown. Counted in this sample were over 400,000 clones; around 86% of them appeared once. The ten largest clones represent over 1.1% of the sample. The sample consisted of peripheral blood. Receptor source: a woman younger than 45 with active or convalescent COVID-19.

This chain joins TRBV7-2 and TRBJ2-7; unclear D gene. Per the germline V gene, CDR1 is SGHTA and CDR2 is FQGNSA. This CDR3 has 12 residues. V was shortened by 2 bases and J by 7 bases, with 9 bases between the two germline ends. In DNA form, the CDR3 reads TGTGCCAGCAGCTTATTGTCCGTGGAGCAGTACTTC. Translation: CASSLLSVEQYF.

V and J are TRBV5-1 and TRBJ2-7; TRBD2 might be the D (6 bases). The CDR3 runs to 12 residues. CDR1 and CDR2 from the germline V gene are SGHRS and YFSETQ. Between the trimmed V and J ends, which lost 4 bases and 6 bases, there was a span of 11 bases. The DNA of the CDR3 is TGCGCCAGCAGCCCGCGGGGAGCCGAGCAGTACTTC. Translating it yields CASSPRGAEQYF.

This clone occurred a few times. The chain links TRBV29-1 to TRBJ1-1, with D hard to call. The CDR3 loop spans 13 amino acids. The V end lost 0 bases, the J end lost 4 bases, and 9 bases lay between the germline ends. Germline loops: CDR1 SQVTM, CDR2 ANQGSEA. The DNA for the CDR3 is TGCAGCGTTGAAGATTGGCGGGCCACTGAAGCTTTCTTT. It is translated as CSVEDWRATEAFF.

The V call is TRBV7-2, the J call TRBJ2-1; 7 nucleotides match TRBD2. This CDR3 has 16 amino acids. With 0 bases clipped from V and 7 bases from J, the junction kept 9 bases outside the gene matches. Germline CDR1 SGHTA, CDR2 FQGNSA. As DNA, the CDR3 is TGTGCCAGCAGCTTAGCGGGTGCGGGAGCTCGGAATGAGCAGTTCTTC. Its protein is CASSLAGAGARNEQFF.

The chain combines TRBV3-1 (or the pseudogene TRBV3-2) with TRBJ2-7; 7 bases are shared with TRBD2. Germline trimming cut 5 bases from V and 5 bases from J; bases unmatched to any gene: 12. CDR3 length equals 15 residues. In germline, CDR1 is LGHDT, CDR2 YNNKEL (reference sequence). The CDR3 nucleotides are TGTGCCAGCAGCACGGGAGGCACTTTGAGCCACGAGCAGTACTTC. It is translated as CASSTGGTLSHEQYF.

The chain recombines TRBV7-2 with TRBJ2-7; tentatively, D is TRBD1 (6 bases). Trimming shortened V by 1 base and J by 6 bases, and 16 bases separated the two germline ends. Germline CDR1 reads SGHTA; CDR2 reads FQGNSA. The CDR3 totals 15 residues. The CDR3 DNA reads TGTGCCAGCAGCTTAGTTTCAGACCCGACAGGCGAGCAGTACTTC. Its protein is CASSLVSDPTGEQYF.

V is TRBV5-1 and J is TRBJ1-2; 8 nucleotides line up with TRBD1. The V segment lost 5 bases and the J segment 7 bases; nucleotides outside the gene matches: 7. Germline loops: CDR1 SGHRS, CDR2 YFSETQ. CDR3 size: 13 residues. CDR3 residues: CASSRPQGAGYTF. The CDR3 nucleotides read TGCGCCAGCAGTCGTCCCCAGGGGGCTGGCTACACCTTC.

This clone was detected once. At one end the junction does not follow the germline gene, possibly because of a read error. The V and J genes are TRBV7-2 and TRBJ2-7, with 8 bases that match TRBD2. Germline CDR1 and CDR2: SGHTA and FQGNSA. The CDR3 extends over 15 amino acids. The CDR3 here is CASSLARLAPGGQYF. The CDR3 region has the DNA TGTGCCAGCAGCCTAGCGAGACTAGCGCCGGGGGGGCAGTACTTC. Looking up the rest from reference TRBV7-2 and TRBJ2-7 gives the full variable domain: GAGVSQSPSNKVTEKGKDVELRCDPISGHTALYWYRQSLGQGLEFLIYFQGNSAPDKSGLPSDRFSAERTGGSVSTLTIQRTQQEDSAVYLCASSLARLAPGGQYFGPGTRLTVT.